This paragraph reports one T cell receptor (beta chain). Its matching antigen is unknown. The sample originates from a study of cytomegalovirus exposure and HLA in healthy donors. Whole-study findings and limits: Cytomegalovirus association was assigned to over 150 TCR beta chains. Exclusion as indistinguishable affected some V segments, including TRBV6-2 and TRBV6-3.

A multiplex PCR was run with 60 Vbeta primers and 13 Jbeta primers. Clones were sequenced by immunoSEQ multiplex PCR, and TCRdb holds only the in-frame ones, with some missing. Of about 150,000 clones detected, about 64% appear once; the ten largest clones hold around 7.1%. The CDR3 consists of 14 residues. Trimming removed 1 base at V and 1 base at J, with 8 bases between. Germline V gives CDR1 SGHNT, CDR2 YYREEE (reference sequence). The chain links TRBV5-4 to TRBJ1-1; D is unclear. Sequenced sample: PBMCs. This clonotype was obtained from a woman aged 55-69 years in good health and CMV-seropositive. CDR3 nucleotides: TGTGCCAGCAGCTTGCTGGGAGCGAACACTGAAGCTTTCTTT. Translated: CASSLLGANTEAFF.